This entry lists 9 T cell receptor beta chains sequenced from one sample in a study of blood T cell repertoires in COVID-19. The method was immunoSEQ multiplex PCR; TCRdb's version includes in-frame clones alone and lacks a portion of them. Of 110,000 or so clones listed, approximately 90% are singletons. The sample taken for sequencing was peripheral blood. The receptors stem from a human donor in a cohort sampled during active COVID-19.

This clone was found a few times. The chain recombines TRBV15 with TRBJ1-5; 7 bases fit TRBD1. The V gene's germline CDR1 is LNHNV and CDR2 YYDKDF (reference sequence). CDR3 size: 16 residues. V shed 0 bases, J shed 0 bases, and the junction held 2 bases outside the gene matches. The DNA for the CDR3 is TGTGCCACCAGCAGAGAGGGACAGAATAGCAATCAGCCCCAGCATTTT. Protein sequence: CATSREGQNSNQPQHF.

The chain has TRBV15 and TRBJ1-4, with no clear D. Trimming left V 2 bases short and J 4 bases short, with 5 bases between. There are 13 residues in the CDR3. The germline CDR1 and CDR2 sequences are LNHNV and YYDKDF (reference sequence). Written as DNA, the CDR3 is TGTGCCACCAGCAGATCAGTTAATGAAAAACTGTTTTTT. Amino acids: CATSRSVNEKLFF. Filled out from reference TRBV15 and TRBJ1-4, the complete variable domain reads DAMVIQNPRYQVTQFGKPVTLSCSQTLNHNVMYWYQQKSSQAPKLLFHYYDKDFNNEADTPDNFQSRRPNTSFCFLDIRSPGLGDTAMYLCATSRSVNEKLFFGSGTQLSVL.

This chain joins TRBV2 and TRBJ1-2; 8 positions agree with TRBD1. Trimming removed 5 bases from V and 14 bases from J; junction bases left unmatched: 7. This CDR3 is 11 amino acids long. Germline assignment: CDR1 SNHLY and CDR2 FYNNEI. This CDR3 reads CASSPDRVETF. DNA for the CDR3: TGTGCCAGCAGTCCGGACAGGGTGGAGACCTTC.

The V gene is TRBV7-8, the J gene TRBJ2-7; possibly TRBD2 for D (6 bases). Trimming took off 5 bases at V and 0 bases at J, with 14 bases between the two ends. CDR3 size: 15 residues. CDR1 is SGHVS, CDR2 FQNEAQ, per germline. CDR3 in amino acids: CASSPLSGDSYEQYF. Written as DNA, the CDR3 is TGTGCCAGCAGCCCGCTCTCGGGGGACTCCTACGAGCAGTACTTC. The whole variable domain, remainder taken from reference TRBV7-8 and TRBJ2-7, is GAGVSQSPRYKVAKRGQDVALRCDPISGHVSLFWYQQALGQGPEFLTYFQNEAQLDKSGLPSDRFFAERPEGSVSTLKIQRTQQEDSAVYLCASSPLSGDSYEQYFGPGTRLTVT.

V is TRBV7-9 and J is TRBJ2-1; D uncertain. The V end was cut by 1 base, the J end by 6 bases, with 10 bases between. This CDR3 contains 14 residues. Germline V lookup: CDR1 SEHNR, CDR2 FQNEAQ (reference sequence). The chain's CDR3 is CASSLGFSLNEQFF. The CDR3 region has the DNA TGTGCCAGCAGCTTAGGTTTTTCCCTCAATGAGCAGTTCTTC.

V and J are TRBV5-1 and TRBJ2-7, with TRBD1 matching over 12 bases. This CDR3 comprises 15 residues. Per germline, CDR1 SGHRS and CDR2 YFSETQ. The junction had 4 bases not matched to a gene; V was cut back by 4 bases and J by 2 bases. As DNA, the CDR3 is TGCGCCAGCAGCCACGGGACAGGGGGCGCCTACGAGCAGTACTTC. Protein: CASSHGTGGAYEQYF.

Remarks on this clone: Other DNA sequences in the same sample also yield this CDR3. J is TRBJ2-7 and V is TRBV19; unclear D gene. CDR3 length: 14 amino acids. Per the germline V gene, CDR1 is LNHDA and CDR2 is SQIVND (reference sequence). Between the trimmed V and J ends, which lost 5 bases and 0 bases, there was a span of 11 bases. CDR3 coding DNA: TGTGCCAGTAGTCCCCGAGTAAGCTCCTACGAGCAGTACTTC. Its protein product is CASSPRVSSYEQYF.

The chain combines TRBV28 with TRBJ2-7; a weak D match, TRBD1 (5 bases). CDR3 size: 13 residues. Deletions cut 2 bases from V and 3 bases from J, with 8 bases between. CDR1 is MDHEN and CDR2 is SYDVKM in the germline V gene. This chain's CDR3 is CASSLQGLYEQYF. The CDR3 DNA follows: TGTGCCAGCAGTTTACAGGGCCTCTACGAGCAGTACTTC.

A single count supports this clone. The chain couples TRBV2 to TRBJ2-5; D is possibly TRBD2 (5 bases). Trimming removed 6 bases at V and 3 bases at J, with 17 bases between. CDR1 and CDR2 from the germline V gene are SNHLY and FYNNEI. The CDR3 loop spans 15 amino acids. CDR3 protein: CASRVGGGLEETQYF. CDR3 nucleotide sequence: TGTGCCAGCAGGGTTGGAGGAGGACTCGAAGAGACCCAGTACTTC.